This paragraph reports one TCR beta chain. The V gene lost 5 bases and the J gene lost 1 base, with 22 bases spanning the gap. The CDR3 totals 18 residues. In germline, CDR1 is SGHNT, CDR2 YENEEA. Only in-frame clones appear in the TCRdb table, and some are missing; sequencing was by immunoSEQ multiplex PCR. The repertoire has 9,500 to 15,000 clones, 64% of them found once; the top ten carry nearly 7%. The data derive from a study of neoadjuvant anti-PD-1 for oral cavity cancer. Sequencing was performed on tumor tissue, taken before nivolumab (anti-PD-1) treatment. The source of this sequence is a person aged 35-80 years with oral cavity squamous cell carcinoma. The donor label of this sample is uncertain. The chain carries TRBV11-3 and TRBJ2-3, with D possibly matching TRBD2 (6 bases). This CDR3 is CASSRGTGSFGRTDTQYF. In nucleotides, the CDR3 is TGTGCCAGCAGCCGGGGGACGGGAAGCTTCGGACGCACAGATACGCAGTATTTT.